These 15 T cell receptor beta chains came from one sample sequenced in a study of blood T cell repertoires in COVID-19. Libraries were prepared by immunoSEQ multiplex PCR; TCRdb keeps only in-frame clonotypes and omits some of them. The sample consists of more than 110,000 clones, roughly 80% of them appearing once. Sequencing was carried out using peripheral blood. The receptors come from a woman aged 45-65 years with active or convalescent COVID-19.

The chain carries TRBV7-2 and TRBJ1-2; 7 bases agree with TRBD1. V lost 5 bases and J lost 7; bases outside the gene matches: 13. CDR3 length: 15 residues. The germline CDR1 and CDR2 sequences are SGHTA and FQGNSA. The CDR3 nucleotides are TGTGCCAGCAGCCAAACCGGGGCAGGGGGGTTTGGCTACACCTTC. Residues: CASSQTGAGGFGYTF.

As DNA, the CDR3 is TGTGCCAGCACGCCTTCATTTGGGACTAGCCATACACATACGCAGTATTTT. Translation: CASTPSFGTSHTHTQYF. The J gene is TRBJ2-3, the V gene TRBV7-2; TRBD2 agrees at 9 bases. Germline V lookup: CDR1 SGHTA, CDR2 FQGNSA. This CDR3 contains 17 residues. Unmatched junction bases numbered 18, after V lost 7 bases and J lost 7 bases.

J is TRBJ2-4 and V is TRBV3-1 (or the pseudogene TRBV3-2), with TRBD2 as a possible D gene (6 bases). Between the trimmed V and J ends, which lost 0 bases and 0 bases, there was a span of 18 bases. CDR1 is LGHDT, CDR2 YNNKEL, per germline (reference sequence). The CDR3 covers 19 residues. As DNA, the CDR3 is TGTGCCAGCAGCCAAGACCAGAGCGGGTTAACTCTAGCCAAAAACATTCAGTACTTC. Its translation is CASSQDQSGLTLAKNIQYF.

The chain joins TRBV6-2 or TRBV6-3 to TRBJ1-1; 7 nucleotides line up with TRBD1. V lost 5 bases to trimming and J lost 3 bases; unmatched junction nucleotides: 9. CDR1 MNHEY and CDR2 SVGEGT come from the germline V gene. CDR3 length: 15 amino acids. The CDR3 region has the DNA TGTGCCAGCAGTGGACAGGAATTCACGTACACTGAAGCTTTCTTT. Protein sequence: CASSGQEFTYTEAFF.

This chain uses TRBV13 with TRBJ2-5, with TRBD2 as a possible D gene (6 bases). Germline CDR1 and CDR2: PRHDT and FYEKMQ (reference sequence). The length of the CDR3 is 14 residues. V lost 4 bases to trimming and J lost 7 bases, with 16 bases between them. CDR3 protein: CASSSRDSERTQYF. CDR3 in DNA: TGTGCCAGCAGCTCCAGGGACTCGGAGAGGACCCAGTACTTC.

The genes are TRBV19 and TRBJ2-5; D may be TRBD1 (5 bases). The CDR3 runs 15 residues. The V end was cut by 5 bases, the J end by 4 bases, with 17 bases between. CDR1 and CDR2 (germline): LNHDA, SQIVND (reference sequence). The DNA for the CDR3 is TGTGCCAGTAGTGTGCAGATCGGCAGGGCAGAGACCCAGTACTTC. Amino acids: CASSVQIGRAETQYF.

The chain joins TRBV11-2 to TRBJ1-2, with D perhaps matching TRBD1 (6 bases). Trimming cost V 3 bases and J 10 bases, with 18 bases left between them. CDR1 is SGHAT and CDR2 is FQNNGV in the germline V gene. The CDR3 extends over 14 amino acids. CDR3 sequence: CASSFAQGVGAYTF. CDR3 nucleotides: TGTGCCAGCAGCTTTGCCCAGGGTGTGGGGGCCTACACCTTC. Together with reference TRBV11-2 and TRBJ1-2, the CDR3 gives the full variable domain: EAGVAQSPRYKIIEKRQSVAFWCNPISGHATLYWYQQILGQGPKLLIQFQNNGVVDDSQLPKDRFSAERLKGVDSTLKIQPAKLEDSAVYLCASSFAQGVGAYTFGSGTRLTVV.

This clone was observed a handful of times. V gene TRBV6-4 combines with J gene TRBJ2-1; TRBD1 might be the D (5 bases). Per germline, CDR1 MRHNA and CDR2 SNTAGT. The V gene lost 3 bases and the J gene lost 6 bases, with 15 bases spanning the gap. The CDR3 contains 15 residues. CDR3 in DNA: TGTGCCAGCAGTGAAGGGGATATCAGTAGCAATGAGCAGTTCTTC. This sequence encodes CASSEGDISSNEQFF.

The chain employs TRBV7-2 and TRBJ1-5; no firm D call. The CDR3 sequence is 15 residues long. Looked up from germline, CDR1 is SGHTA and CDR2 is FQGNSA. V lost 0 bases to trimming and J lost 4 bases, with 10 bases between them. The CDR3 is CASSLALGGNQPQHF. In DNA, the CDR3 is TGTGCCAGCAGCTTAGCGCTCGGAGGAAATCAGCCCCAGCATTTT.

By frequency in the sample, this clone is medium-sized (0.01 to 0.1%). One end of the junction is discordant with germline, which a read error may explain. The rearrangement links TRBV7-2 to TRBJ2-7, with TRBD2 as a possible D gene (5 bases). CDR3 size: 12 residues. Germline V gene sequence: CDR1 SGHTA, CDR2 FQGNSA. The CDR3 region is CASSLGAYDQYF. The DNA for the CDR3 is TGTGCCAGCAGCCTGGGAGCCTACGATCAGTACTTC.

This chain joins TRBV19 and TRBJ2-1; 8 bases line up with TRBD1. Looked up from germline, CDR1 is LNHDA and CDR2 is SQIVND (reference sequence). The CDR3 runs to 16 residues. V lost 5 bases to trimming and J lost 0 bases; unmatched junction nucleotides: 6. This CDR3 is CASSLNRGFSYNEQFF. In DNA, the CDR3 is TGTGCCAGTAGTTTAAACAGGGGGTTCTCCTACAATGAGCAGTTCTTC.

The J gene is TRBJ1-2, the V gene TRBV6-6; a weak D match, TRBD1 (6 bases). V lost 0 bases and J lost 6, with 14 bases in between. Germline loops: CDR1 MNHNY, CDR2 SVGAGI (reference sequence). CDR3 length: 15 residues. The chain's CDR3 is CASSYSYSRTDGYTF. The CDR3 DNA reads as TGTGCCAGCAGTTACTCTTATTCCCGGACAGATGGCTACACCTTC.

For this clone: This same CDR3 is encoded by further DNA sequences in the sample. The chain couples TRBV7-3 to TRBJ2-3; D may be TRBD1 (6 bases). The CDR3 loop spans 14 amino acids. Trimming left V 3 bases short and J 0 bases short, with 7 bases between. The germline CDR1 and CDR2 sequences are SGHTA and FQGTGA. The CDR3 region has the DNA TGTGCCAGCAGCTTGGGACACAGCACAGATACGCAGTATTTT. Translation gives CASSLGHSTDTQYF.

The J gene is TRBJ1-1, the V gene TRBV3-1 (or the pseudogene TRBV3-2); no clear D gene. There are 14 residues in the CDR3. Per the germline V gene, CDR1 is LGHDT and CDR2 is YNNKEL (reference sequence). V lost 1 base and J 2 bases, leaving 8 bases between the germline ends. Here the CDR3 DNA reads TGTGCCAGCAGCCAAGGATGGGCAAACACTGAAGCTTTCTTT. This sequence encodes CASSQGWANTEAFF.

The V and J genes are TRBV4-2 and TRBJ1-2, with 7 positions matching TRBD1. CDR3 length: 15 residues. V lost 0 bases and J lost 8; bases outside the gene matches: 9. Germline V gene sequence: CDR1 LGHNA, CDR2 YNFKEQ. DNA for the CDR3: TGTGCCAGCAGCCAAGAGATGTCCAGGGGGTACGGCTACACCTTC. Translated: CASSQEMSRGYGYTF.